Shown below are 13 T cell receptor beta chains from a single sample sequenced in a study of T cells after yellow fever vaccination. TCRdb re-analysed the 5' RACE reads in MiXCR, keeping a single row per CDR3 protein. The table lists over 120,000 distinct CDR3 sequences, roughly 6.7% of them singletons. The specimen comprised CD4+ T cells sorted from PBMCs, sampled 10 days after the yellow fever booster vaccination. These receptors originate from a man aged 30-40 years who received the YFV17D yellow fever vaccine.

Many counts were recorded for this clonotype. This chain uses TRBV27 with TRBJ2-2, with 7 bases matching TRBD1. Per germline, CDR1 MNHEY and CDR2 SMNVEV (reference sequence). V trimming: 7 bases; J trimming: 4 bases; junction bases outside the gene matches: 9. This CDR3 comprises 15 residues. Here the CDR3 reads CASTSRQGVTGELFF. The CDR3 bases are TGTGCCAGCACCTCCAGACAGGGAGTCACCGGGGAGCTGTTTTTT.

This clonotype was seen at least ten times. This chain connects TRBV6-1 to TRBJ2-3, with D perhaps TRBD1 or TRBD2 (5 bases each). The CDR3 consists of 14 residues. Trimming stripped 7 bases from V and 3 bases from J, with 14 bases between. Germline lookup yields CDR1 MNHNS and CDR2 SASEGT. For the CDR3, the DNA is TGTGCCAGCAAAAGAGGGGCGAGGACAGATACGCAGTATTTT. This encodes CASKRGARTDTQYF.

This clonotype was observed at least ten times. The CDR3 region has the DNA TGCAGTGCTACGGCGGGGTTTAATGAAAAACTGTTTTTT. Protein: CSATAGFNEKLFF. The gene calls are TRBV20-1 and TRBJ1-4; D gene unclear. The germline gives CDR1 DFQATT, CDR2 SNEGSKA (reference sequence). This CDR3 region has 13 residues. V was clipped by 4 bases and J by 4 bases, with 10 bases between them.

This clonotype was observed many times. This chain links TRBV18 with TRBJ2-3; D unresolved. Germline V lookup: CDR1 KGHSH, CDR2 LQKENI. This CDR3 is 13 amino acids long. V dropped 3 bases and J dropped 0 bases, with 4 bases sitting between them. Here the CDR3 reads CASSPDSTDTQYF. CDR3 DNA: TGTGCCAGCTCACCGGATAGCACAGATACGCAGTATTTT.

This clonotype was counted a few times. The chain employs TRBV20-1 and TRBJ2-1; no clear D. The CDR3 is 12 residues long. The V end was cut by 3 bases, the J end by 8 bases, with 11 bases between. Germline-derived CDR1 and CDR2 are DFQATT and SNEGSKA (reference sequence). The CDR3, as DNA: TGCAGTGCTAGTTCTAGTGTGGATGAGCAGTTCTTC. This translates into CSASSSVDEQFF.

On this clonotype itself: A junction end diverges from the germline sequence, so it may reflect a read error. This chain joins TRBV11-3 and TRBJ2-7; TRBD2 aligns across 13 bases. Germline values: CDR1 SGHNT, CDR2 YENEEA. The CDR3 totals 16 residues. CDR3 sequence reads: CSSSLGGTSGIYEQYF. The CDR3, as DNA: TGTTCCAGCAGCTTAGGAGGGACTAGCGGGATCTACGAGCAGTACTTC.

This clonotype was detected many times. The chain couples TRBV28 to TRBJ1-3, with a possible D match to TRBD1 (5 bases). Trimming stripped 6 bases from V and 4 bases from J, with 13 bases between. The length of the CDR3 is 14 residues. The V gene's germline CDR1 is MDHEN and CDR2 SYDVKM. This chain's CDR3 is CASSDGTPGNTIYF. The CDR3 DNA reads TGTGCCAGCAGCGACGGGACGCCAGGAAACACCATATATTTT.

V usage is TRBV20-1 and J usage is TRBJ1-6; D remains unclear. CDR3 size: 15 residues. Trimming took 0 bases from V and 5 from J, leaving 11 bases between them. Germline CDR1 is DFQATT and CDR2 is SNEGSKA (reference sequence). CDR3 in amino acids: CSARDYGVDNSPLHF. The DNA of the CDR3 is TGCAGTGCTAGAGACTATGGTGTAGATAATTCACCCCTCCACTTT.

This clonotype was seen ten or more times. The chain joins TRBV2 to TRBJ2-3, with a tentative D call TRBD2 (6 bases). The V gene's germline CDR1 is SNHLY and CDR2 FYNNEI. The length of the CDR3 is 17 residues. The ends were cut back, 0 bases at V and 1 base at J, with 14 bases in the middle. CDR3 protein: CASSEARRTGGTDTQYF. In DNA, the CDR3 is TGTGCCAGCAGTGAAGCGCGGAGGACGGGGGGCACAGATACGCAGTATTTT.

The chain joins TRBV19 to TRBJ2-3; a weak D match, TRBD2 (5 bases). The length of the CDR3 is 13 residues. Trimming took 4 bases from V and 6 from J, leaving 11 bases between them. Germline values: CDR1 LNHDA, CDR2 SQIVND (reference sequence). CDR3 DNA: TGTGCCAGTAGTACAGGACTTGCCGATACGCAGTATTTT. This sequence encodes CASSTGLADTQYF.

Here the CDR3 reads CASSSTGLSLTNEQFF. The CDR3 bases are TGTGCCAGCAGCTCGACAGGTTTATCTCTTACAAATGAGCAGTTCTTC. The V gene is TRBV7-3, the J gene TRBJ2-1; maybe TRBD1 (6 bases). Germline CDR1 is SGHTA and CDR2 is FQGTGA. The V gene lost 4 bases and the J gene lost 7 bases, with 20 bases spanning the gap. This CDR3 comprises 16 residues.

This clonotype has a count of ten or more. This rearrangement joins TRBV20-1 to TRBJ2-5; D gene ambiguous. The CDR3 extends over 16 amino acids. Trimming cost V 2 bases and J 1 base, with 17 bases left between them. Germline loops: CDR1 DFQATT, CDR2 SNEGSKA (reference sequence). CDR3 protein: CSARIGASTTQETQYF. CDR3 DNA: TGCAGTGCTAGAATCGGAGCCTCGACCACCCAAGAGACCCAGTACTTC.

This clonotype was observed many times. This rearrangement joins TRBV11-3 to TRBJ2-5, with 8 nucleotides matching TRBD1. Unmatched junction bases numbered 15, after V lost 1 base and J lost 2 bases. CDR3 length equals 19 residues. CDR1 and CDR2 from the germline V gene are SGHNT and YENEEA. The CDR3 nucleotides read TGTGCCAGCAGCTTAGTACCCTCTTCGTCAGGGGGCGTTCAAGAGACCCAGTACTTC. Translated, it gives CASSLVPSSSGGVQETQYF.